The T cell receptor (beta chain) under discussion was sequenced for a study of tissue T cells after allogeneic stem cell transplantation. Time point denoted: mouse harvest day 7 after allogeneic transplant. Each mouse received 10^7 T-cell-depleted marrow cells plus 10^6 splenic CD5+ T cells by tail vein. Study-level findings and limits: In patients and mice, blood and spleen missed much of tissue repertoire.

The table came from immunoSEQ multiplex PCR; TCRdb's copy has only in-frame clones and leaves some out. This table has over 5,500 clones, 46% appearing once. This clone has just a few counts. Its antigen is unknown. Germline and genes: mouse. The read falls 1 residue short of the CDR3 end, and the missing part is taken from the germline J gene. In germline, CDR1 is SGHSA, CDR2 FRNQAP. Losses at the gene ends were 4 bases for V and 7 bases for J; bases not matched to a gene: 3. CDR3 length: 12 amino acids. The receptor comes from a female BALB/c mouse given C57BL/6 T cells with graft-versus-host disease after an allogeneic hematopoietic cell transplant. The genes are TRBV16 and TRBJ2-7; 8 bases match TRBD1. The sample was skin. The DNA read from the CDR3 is TGTGCAAGCAGCTCCGACAGGGGAGAACAGTAC. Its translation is CASSSDRGEQY. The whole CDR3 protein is CASSSDRGEQYF.